This entry describes one T cell receptor (beta chain). What it recognizes is unknown. The assay was immunoSEQ multiplex PCR, and TCRdb's table has in-frame clones only and misses some. This table has 150,000 to 200,000 clones, over 80% appearing once. V lost 4 bases to trimming and J lost 4 bases, with 10 bases between them. Germline V gene data show CDR1 as SGHDN and CDR2 as FVKESK. The CDR3 covers 13 residues. The entry originates in a study of T cell responses to AZD1222 COVID-19 vaccine. The study's findings and limits: Mostly white British, mostly female donors; authors suggested clonal diversity may be underestimated.

Material: peripheral blood, obtained on day 0 of AZD1222 vaccination. This chain links TRBV14 with TRBJ2-5; unclear D gene. The source of this sequence is an adult in good health. CDR3 nucleotides: TGTGCCAGCAGCCGGGCTAACGGAGAGACCCAGTACTTC. Translating it yields CASSRANGETQYF.